This T cell receptor (beta chain) was profiled in a study of T cells in Graves' hyperthyroidism and ophthalmopathy. RNA transcripts yielded amplified TCR beta CDR3 regions. The HTBI primer set was used in a first-round RT-PCR of the TCR CDR3. In TCRdb, the multiplex PCR reads were re-called with MiXCR into one record per CDR3 protein. The table shows a few hundred thousand distinct CDR3 sequences, with 15% to 18% occurring only once. CDR3 length: 15 amino acids. Germline-derived CDR1 and CDR2 are DFQATT and SNEGSKA (reference sequence). Trimming removed 4 bases at V and 0 bases at J, with 15 bases between. This clonotype was recorded a few times. Pregnant or lactating patients were excluded, as were those with uncontrolled infection or other autoimmune disease. Each diagnosis was grounded in clinical symptoms, serum thyroxine and TRAb, thyroid ultrasound, and orbital computed tomography. The PBMCs were taken from less than 11 ml of fresh peripheral blood.

The TCR sequence derives from a woman between 18 and 30 years old with Graves' hyperthyroidism. Sequences were obtained from blood. The genes are TRBV20-1 and TRBJ1-1; a possible D gene is TRBD1 (6 bases). DNA of the CDR3: TGCAGTGCTAAGGGGACACTAGTTATGAACACTGAAGCTTTCTTT. This sequence encodes CSAKGTLVMNTEAFF.